The rows below give T cell receptor beta chains drawn from one sample of a study of blood T cell repertoires in COVID-19. Sequencing was performed with immunoSEQ multiplex PCR; in TCRdb, only in-frame clones are kept and a portion is missing. The sample lists over 120,000 clones, roughly 78% occurring once. The sequencing input was PBMCs or T cells enriched from blood (not recorded which). Source of these receptors: a woman aged 50 to 60 who had recovered from COVID-19. The CDR3 runs from the conserved cysteine through the conserved F or W. D genes are given only for firm matches. Not every row has a clone size; where given, it reads once, few, many or a size class.

clone size: .; J gene: TRBJ2-2; D gene: .; V gene: TRBV30; CDR3 protein: CAWRFYRVAGRTGELFF; CDR3 DNA: TGTGCCTGGAGGTTCTACCGTGTGGCAGGGCGAACCGGGGAGCTGTTTTTT
clone size: .; J gene: TRBJ2-7; D gene: TRBD2; V gene: TRBV6-4; CDR3 protein: CASSGDYPTNYEQYF; CDR3 DNA: TGTGCCAGCAGTGGGGACTACCCAACCAACTACGAGCAGTACTTC
clone size: few; J gene: TRBJ1-3; D gene: .; V gene: TRBV6-5; CDR3 protein: CATMMGRTGNTIYF; CDR3 DNA: TGTGCCACTATGATGGGGAGGACTGGAAACACCATATATTTT
clone size: .; J gene: TRBJ1-5; D gene: .; V gene: TRBV18; CDR3 protein: CASSDYRVENQPQHF; CDR3 DNA: TGTGCCAGCTCAGACTACAGGGTTGAAAATCAGCCCCAGCATTTT
clone size: few; J gene: TRBJ2-7; D gene: TRBD2; V gene: TRBV4-2; CDR3 protein: CASSPGGETSYEQYF; CDR3 DNA: TGTGCCAGCAGCCCGGGAGGGGAAACCTCCTACGAGCAGTACTTC
clone size: few; J gene: TRBJ2-3; D gene: TRBD2; V gene: TRBV20-1; CDR3 protein: CSASEGGGADTQYF; CDR3 DNA: TGCAGTGCTAGTGAAGGCGGGGGGGCAGATACGCAGTATTTT
clone size: .; J gene: TRBJ1-4; D gene: TRBD1; V gene: TRBV6-5; CDR3 protein: CASRTSGGFEKLFF; CDR3 DNA: TGTGCCAGCAGAACCTCAGGGGGGTTTGAAAAACTGTTTTTT
clone size: few; J gene: TRBJ1-1; D gene: .; V gene: TRBV7-6; CDR3 protein: CASSSIRGSNTEAFF; CDR3 DNA: TGTGCCAGCAGCTCTATCCGGGGGTCGAACACTGAAGCTTTCTTT
clone size: .; J gene: TRBJ1-6; D gene: TRBD1; V gene: TRBV25-1; CDR3 protein: CASSDIRTGGFSPLHF; CDR3 DNA: TGTGCCAGCAGTGATATCCGGACAGGGGGCTTTTCACCCCTCCACTTT
clone size: .; J gene: TRBJ1-6; D gene: TRBD1; V gene: TRBV5-4; CDR3 protein: CASSRRGQDAPNSPLHF; CDR3 DNA: TGTGCCAGCAGCCGTCGTGGACAGGACGCGCCTAATTCACCCCTCCACTTT
clone size: .; J gene: TRBJ2-3; D gene: .; V gene: TRBV4-2; CDR3 protein: CASSQAGTDTQYF; CDR3 DNA: TGTGCCAGCAGCCAAGCAGGCACAGATACGCAGTATTTT
clone size: .; J gene: TRBJ1-1; D gene: .; V gene: TRBV6-5; CDR3 protein: CASKWGANTEAFF; CDR3 DNA: TGTGCCAGCAAGTGGGGAGCAAACACTGAAGCTTTCTTT
clone size: .; J gene: TRBJ1-2; D gene: .; V gene: TRBV11-2; CDR3 protein: CASSPSWAQIYGYTF; CDR3 DNA: TGTGCCAGCAGCCCTTCTTGGGCACAGATCTATGGCTACACCTTC
clone size: .; J gene: TRBJ2-2; D gene: .; V gene: TRBV4-2; CDR3 protein: CASSQDAGARTGELFF; CDR3 DNA: TGTGCCAGCAGCCAAGATGCGGGCGCGAGGACCGGGGAGCTGTTTTTT
clone size: once; J gene: TRBJ2-1; D gene: TRBD2; V gene: TRBV7-3; CDR3 protein: CASSLTSGPSANEQFF; CDR3 DNA: TGTGCCAGCAGCCTTACTAGCGGGCCCTCGGCCAATGAGCAGTTCTTC
clone size: .; J gene: TRBJ2-5; D gene: TRBD1; V gene: TRBV19; CDR3 protein: CASSTRQGQETQYF; CDR3 DNA: TGTGCCAGTAGTACGAGACAGGGCCAAGAGACCCAGTACTTC
clone size: once; J gene: TRBJ1-5; D gene: TRBD1; V gene: TRBV15; CDR3 protein: CATSRDPEGAQPQHF; CDR3 DNA: TGTGCCACCAGCAGAGATCCGGAGGGGGCTCAGCCCCAGCATTTT
clone size: .; J gene: TRBJ2-1; D gene: TRBD2; V gene: TRBV5-1; CDR3 protein: CASRVAGGSYNEQFF; CDR3 DNA: TGCGCCAGCAGGGTAGCGGGGGGCTCCTACAATGAGCAGTTCTTC
clone size: .; J gene: TRBJ2-1; D gene: TRBD1; V gene: TRBV25-1; CDR3 protein: CASIQAGTGDNEQFF; CDR3 DNA: TGTGCCAGCATCCAAGCCGGGACAGGGGACAATGAGCAGTTCTTC
clone size: once; J gene: TRBJ2-3; D gene: TRBD1; V gene: TRBV4-2; CDR3 protein: CASSQLDRGRWLDTQYF; CDR3 DNA: TGTGCCAGCAGCCAACTTGACAGGGGGCGATGGTTAGATACGCAGTATTTT
clone size: once; J gene: TRBJ1-2; D gene: TRBD1; V gene: TRBV15; CDR3 protein: CATSRRDRDSANYGYTF; CDR3 DNA: TGTGCCACCAGCCGAAGAGATAGGGACAGCGCTAACTATGGCTACACCTTC
clone size: .; J gene: TRBJ1-5; D gene: .; V gene: TRBV7-2; CDR3 protein: CASSFMGGTGNQPQHF; CDR3 DNA: TGTGCCAGCAGCTTCATGGGGGGGACCGGCAATCAGCCCCAGCATTTT
clone size: few; J gene: TRBJ1-2; D gene: .; V gene: TRBV7-9; CDR3 protein: CASSLGGAVEVSGYTF; CDR3 DNA: TGTGCCAGCAGCCTCGGAGGGGCGGTCGAGGTTTCGGGCTACACCTTC
clone size: .; J gene: TRBJ1-2; D gene: .; V gene: TRBV4-2; CDR3 protein: CASSQGEGYGYTF; CDR3 DNA: TGTGCCAGCAGCCAAGGTGAGGGTTATGGCTACACCTTC
clone size: .; J gene: TRBJ1-2; D gene: .; V gene: TRBV12-3/TRBV12-4; CDR3 protein: CASSPSGNYGYTF; CDR3 DNA: TGTGCCAGCAGTCCGTCGGGGAACTATGGCTACACCTTC
clone size: .; J gene: TRBJ2-7; D gene: .; V gene: TRBV25-1; CDR3 protein: CASSELAWWGAEQYF; CDR3 DNA: TGTGCCAGCAGTGAATTGGCCTGGTGGGGCGCCGAGCAGTACTTC
clone size: .; J gene: TRBJ1-6; D gene: TRBD1; V gene: TRBV4-2; CDR3 protein: CASSQDLQGESYNSPLHF; CDR3 DNA: TGTGCCAGCAGCCAAGATCTCCAGGGGGAGAGCTATAATTCACCCCTCCACTTT
clone size: .; J gene: TRBJ1-6; D gene: .; V gene: TRBV25-1; CDR3 protein: CASMGGSSYNSPLHF; CDR3 DNA: TGTGCCAGCATGGGAGGGAGCTCCTATAATTCACCCCTCCACTTT
clone size: .; J gene: TRBJ2-5; D gene: TRBD2; V gene: TRBV6-1; CDR3 protein: CASSEARLLAGGETQYF; CDR3 DNA: TGTGCCAGCAGTGAGGCTCGCCTTCTAGCGGGGGGGGAGACCCAGTACTTC
clone size: .; J gene: TRBJ1-5; D gene: .; V gene: TRBV5-8; CDR3 protein: CASSLVQGWNQPQHF; CDR3 DNA: TGTGCCAGCAGCTTAGTTCAGGGGTGGAATCAGCCCCAGCATTTT
clone size: .; J gene: TRBJ1-1; D gene: .; V gene: TRBV27; CDR3 protein: CASSSPSREVQEAFF; CDR3 DNA: TGTGCCAGCAGTTCCCCCTCCAGGGAGGTACAGGAAGCTTTCTTT
clone size: many; J gene: TRBJ1-4; D gene: .; V gene: TRBV21-1; CDR3 protein: CASSKQGPGEKLFF; CDR3 DNA: TGTGCCAGCAGCAAACAGGGTCCAGGGGAAAAACTGTTTTTT
clone size: .; J gene: TRBJ1-1; D gene: TRBD1; V gene: TRBV6-5; CDR3 protein: CASNGQGIEAFF; CDR3 DNA: TGTGCCAGCAACGGACAGGGGATTGAAGCTTTCTTT
clone size: .; J gene: TRBJ1-2; D gene: .; V gene: TRBV4-1; CDR3 protein: CASSQDPFEGPEEEFYGYTF; CDR3 DNA: TGCGCCAGCAGCCAAGATCCTTTTGAAGGCCCTGAGGAAGAGTTCTATGGCTACACCTTC
clone size: .; J gene: TRBJ2-5; D gene: .; V gene: TRBV5-4; CDR3 protein: CASSLAAGRETQYF; CDR3 DNA: TGTGCCAGCAGCTTGGCGGCAGGGCGAGAGACCCAGTACTTC
clone size: .; J gene: TRBJ1-2; D gene: TRBD1; V gene: TRBV30; CDR3 protein: CAWDTGQGRNYGYTF; CDR3 DNA: TGTGCCTGGGATACTGGACAGGGGAGGAACTATGGCTACACCTTC
clone size: .; J gene: TRBJ1-2; D gene: TRBD1; V gene: TRBV19; CDR3 protein: CASSIGVNRGDGYTF; CDR3 DNA: TGTGCCAGTAGTATAGGGGTGAACAGGGGAGATGGCTACACCTTC
clone size: few; J gene: TRBJ1-1; D gene: .; V gene: TRBV2; CDR3 protein: CASSKEGGGTEAFF; CDR3 DNA: TGTGCCAGCAGTAAGGAAGGGGGGGGCACTGAAGCTTTCTTT
clone size: once; J gene: TRBJ2-7; D gene: .; V gene: TRBV30; CDR3 protein: CAWSMGGASYEQYF; CDR3 DNA: TGTGCCTGGAGTATGGGGGGGGCCTCCTACGAGCAGTACTTC
clone size: .; J gene: TRBJ1-3; D gene: .; V gene: TRBV19; CDR3 protein: CASSIRSSGNTIYF; CDR3 DNA: TGTGCCAGTAGTATTCGGTCCTCTGGAAACACCATATATTTT
clone size: .; J gene: TRBJ1-4; D gene: .; V gene: TRBV2; CDR3 protein: CASSEKQATNEKLFF; CDR3 DNA: TGTGCCAGCAGTGAAAAACAAGCAACTAATGAAAAACTGTTTTTT
clone size: .; J gene: TRBJ2-1; D gene: TRBD2; V gene: TRBV7-9; CDR3 protein: CASSSGTSRNEQFF; CDR3 DNA: TGTGCCAGCAGCTCCGGGACTAGTCGGAATGAGCAGTTCTTC
clone size: .; J gene: TRBJ1-6; D gene: .; V gene: TRBV5-1; CDR3 protein: CASSRVSRDSPLHF; CDR3 DNA: TGCGCCAGCAGCCGGGTTTCTCGGGATTCACCCCTCCACTTT
clone size: .; J gene: TRBJ1-2; D gene: TRBD1; V gene: TRBV27; CDR3 protein: CASSTTGGASFSYGYTF; CDR3 DNA: TGTGCCAGCAGTACGACAGGGGGCGCCTCCTTTAGCTATGGCTACACCTTC
clone size: .; J gene: TRBJ1-1; D gene: TRBD1; V gene: TRBV3-1/TRBV3-2; CDR3 protein: CASSTGTVNTEAFF; CDR3 DNA: TGTGCCAGCAGCACAGGGACAGTGAACACTGAAGCTTTCTTT